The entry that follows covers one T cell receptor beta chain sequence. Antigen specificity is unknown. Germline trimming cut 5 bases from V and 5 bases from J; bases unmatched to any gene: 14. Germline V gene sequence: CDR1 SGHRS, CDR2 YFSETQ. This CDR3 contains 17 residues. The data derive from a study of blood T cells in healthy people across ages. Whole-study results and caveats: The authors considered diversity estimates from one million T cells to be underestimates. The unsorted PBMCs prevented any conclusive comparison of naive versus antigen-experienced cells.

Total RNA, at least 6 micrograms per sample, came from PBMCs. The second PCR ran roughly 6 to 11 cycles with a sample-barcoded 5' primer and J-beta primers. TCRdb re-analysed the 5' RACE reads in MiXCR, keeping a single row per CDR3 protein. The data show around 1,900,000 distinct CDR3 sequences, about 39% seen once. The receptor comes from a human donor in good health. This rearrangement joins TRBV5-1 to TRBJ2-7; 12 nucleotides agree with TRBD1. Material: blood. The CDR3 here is CASSLMYTGTGGHEQYF. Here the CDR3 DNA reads TGCGCCAGCAGTTTGATGTACACCGGGACAGGGGGCCACGAGCAGTACTTC.